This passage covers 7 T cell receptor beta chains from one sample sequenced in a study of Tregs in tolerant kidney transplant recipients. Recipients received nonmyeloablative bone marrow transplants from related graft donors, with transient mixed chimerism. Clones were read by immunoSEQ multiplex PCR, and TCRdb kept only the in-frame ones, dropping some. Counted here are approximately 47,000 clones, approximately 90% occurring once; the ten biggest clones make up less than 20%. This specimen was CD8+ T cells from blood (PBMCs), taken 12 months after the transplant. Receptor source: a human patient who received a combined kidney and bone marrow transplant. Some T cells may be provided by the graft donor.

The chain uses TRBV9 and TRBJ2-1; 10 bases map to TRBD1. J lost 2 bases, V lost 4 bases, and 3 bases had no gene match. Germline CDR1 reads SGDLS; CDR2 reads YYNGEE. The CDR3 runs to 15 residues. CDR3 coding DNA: TGTGCCAGCAGCTCCGGGACAGGGGCCTACAATGAGCAGTTCTTC. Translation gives CASSSGTGAYNEQFF.

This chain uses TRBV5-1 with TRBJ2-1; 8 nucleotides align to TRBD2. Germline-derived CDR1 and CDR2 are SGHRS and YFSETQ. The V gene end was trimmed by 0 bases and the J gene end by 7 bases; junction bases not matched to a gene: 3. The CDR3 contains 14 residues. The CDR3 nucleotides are TGCGCCAGCAGCTTGGCGGGGGGGGTAAATGAGCAGTTCTTC. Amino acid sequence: CASSLAGGVNEQFF.

The CDR3 DNA reads as TGTGCCAGTAGCCGGAGTAGCGGGAGCACAGATACGCAGTATTTT. Protein sequence: CASSRSSGSTDTQYF. This chain connects TRBV19 to TRBJ2-3; 7 nucleotides agree with TRBD2. The CDR3 length is 15 residues. Looked up from germline, CDR1 is LNHDA and CDR2 is SQIVND (reference sequence). The trim removed 6 bases at V and 0 bases at J, leaving 6 bases unmatched.

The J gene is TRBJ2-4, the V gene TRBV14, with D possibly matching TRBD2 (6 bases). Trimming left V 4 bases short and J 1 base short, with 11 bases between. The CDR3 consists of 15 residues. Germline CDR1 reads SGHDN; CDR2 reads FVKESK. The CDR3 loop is CASSRDSLAKNIQYF. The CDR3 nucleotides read TGTGCCAGCAGCCGGGACTCGCTGGCCAAAAACATTCAGTACTTC.

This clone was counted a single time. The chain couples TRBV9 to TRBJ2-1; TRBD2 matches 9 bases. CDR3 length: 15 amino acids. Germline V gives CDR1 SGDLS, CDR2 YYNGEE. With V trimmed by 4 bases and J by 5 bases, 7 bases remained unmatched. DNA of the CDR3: TGTGCCAGCAGCATTAGCGGGAGTCCGGACAATGAGCAGTTCTTC. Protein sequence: CASSISGSPDNEQFF.

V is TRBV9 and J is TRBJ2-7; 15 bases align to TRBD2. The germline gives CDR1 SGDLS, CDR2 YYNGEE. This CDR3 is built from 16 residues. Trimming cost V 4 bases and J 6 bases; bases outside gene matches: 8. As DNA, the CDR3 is TGTGCCAGCAGCCAAGCCGGACTAGCGGGAGGGGGCGAGCAGTACTTC. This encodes CASSQAGLAGGGEQYF.

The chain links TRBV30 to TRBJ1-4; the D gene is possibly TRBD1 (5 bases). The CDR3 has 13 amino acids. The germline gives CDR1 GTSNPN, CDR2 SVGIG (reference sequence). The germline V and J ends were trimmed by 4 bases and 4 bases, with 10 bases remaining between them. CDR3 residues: CAWTGPDNEKLFF. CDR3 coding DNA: TGTGCCTGGACAGGGCCTGATAATGAAAAACTGTTTTTT.